Listed here are 32 T cell receptor beta chains from one sample, sequenced in a study of cytomegalovirus exposure and HLA in healthy donors. Use of 60 Vbeta and 13 Jbeta primers characterized the PCR. Some clones are missing from TCRdb's copy, which holds only in-frame ones; the method was immunoSEQ multiplex PCR. This table holds 99,000 or so clones, about 80% found once. The sample was PBMCs. The receptors derive from a man aged 60-69 years in good health and CMV-seropositive.

A few counts support this clone. The chain uses TRBV6-5 and TRBJ1-1; D is uncertain. V gave up 4 bases and J gave up 6 bases, with 6 bases separating them. The germline gives CDR1 MNHEY, CDR2 SVGAGI. The CDR3 runs 11 residues. In nucleotides, the CDR3 is TGTGCCAGCAGTTTGGGCTCTGAAGCTTTCTTT. The encoded protein is CASSLGSEAFF.

This clone was detected only once. This chain uses TRBV19 with TRBJ2-1; 8 positions match TRBD1. Germline values: CDR1 LNHDA, CDR2 SQIVND (reference sequence). V lost 1 base, J lost 2 bases, and 1 base stayed unmatched. The CDR3 totals 15 residues. CDR3 in amino acids: CASSIGTGTYNEQFF. CDR3 sequence (DNA): TGTGCCAGTAGTATAGGGACAGGGACCTACAATGAGCAGTTCTTC.

V usage is TRBV29-1 and J usage is TRBJ1-4; D not certain. The CDR3 is 12 amino acids. V shed 3 bases and J shed 10 bases, with 12 bases lying between them. Germline lookup yields CDR1 SQVTM and CDR2 ANQGSEA. The CDR3 loop is CSVEGEMGKLFF. The CDR3 DNA follows: TGCAGCGTTGAGGGAGAGATGGGAAAACTGTTTTTT.

The chain couples TRBV7-9 to TRBJ1-5; D is ambiguous. The CDR3 spans 13 residues. Looked up from germline, CDR1 is SEHNR and CDR2 is FQNEAQ (reference sequence). Trimming shortened V by 5 bases and J by 4 bases, and 9 bases separated the two germline ends. The CDR3 region has the DNA TGTGCCAGCAGCGCCCGGGGAAATCAGCCCCAGCATTTT. Its protein product is CASSARGNQPQHF.

This rearrangement joins TRBV15 to TRBJ2-3, with no clear D. Looked up from germline, CDR1 is LNHNV and CDR2 is YYDKDF (reference sequence). The CDR3 spans 14 residues. V was trimmed by 0 bases and J by 8 bases, leaving 12 bases between them. CDR3 nucleotide sequence: TGTGCCACCAGCAGAGATTCGGTTACGGGTACGCAGTATTTT. Translation gives CATSRDSVTGTQYF. The whole variable domain, filled in from reference TRBV15 and TRBJ2-3, reads DAMVIQNPRYQVTQFGKPVTLSCSQTLNHNVMYWYQQKSSQAPKLLFHYYDKDFNNEADTPDNFQSRRPNTSFCFLDIRSPGLGDTAMYLCATSRDSVTGTQYFGPGTRLTVL.

This clone came up a few times. The J gene is TRBJ2-7, the V gene TRBV4-1; 8 nucleotides align to TRBD1. The CDR3 is made up of 17 amino acids. Germline assignment: CDR1 MGHRA and CDR2 YSYEKL. Unmatched junction bases numbered 12, after V lost 0 bases and J lost 5 bases. CDR3 DNA: TGCGCCAGCAGCCAAGATCCCCGCGGACAGGGACCCCACGAGCAGTACTTC. Its protein is CASSQDPRGQGPHEQYF.

J is TRBJ2-7 and V is TRBV7-2; TRBD2 matches 11 bases. V shed 4 bases, J shed 0 bases, and the junction held 8 bases outside the gene matches. The CDR3 extends over 17 amino acids. Germline V CDR1 and CDR2: SGHTA, FQGNSA. DNA of the CDR3: TGTGCCAGCAGCTCTTCAGGGACTAGCGGCGTCTCCTACGAGCAGTACTTC. Translating it yields CASSSSGTSGVSYEQYF.

This clone showed up just a few times. The chain has TRBV9 and TRBJ2-7; 7 bases line up with TRBD1. Germline CDR1 SGDLS, CDR2 YYNGEE. With V trimmed by 4 bases and J by 2 bases, 9 bases remained unmatched. The CDR3 covers 15 residues. The DNA for the CDR3 is TGTGCCAGCAGCTTGCCGGGACAGACCACCTACGAGCAGTACTTC. Translated: CASSLPGQTTYEQYF.

V usage is TRBV11-3 and J usage is TRBJ2-2, with 7 bases identical to TRBD2. The germline gives CDR1 SGHNT, CDR2 YENEEA. This CDR3 contains 16 residues. V lost 5 bases and J lost 4; bases outside the gene matches: 10. CDR3 nucleotide sequence: TGTGCCAGCAGCCCCGGGACCACGGGGGGCACCGGGGAGCTGTTTTTT. This translates into CASSPGTTGGTGELFF.

This rearrangement joins TRBV19 to TRBJ1-1, with 8 nucleotides matching TRBD1. Germline values: CDR1 LNHDA, CDR2 SQIVND (reference sequence). Losses at the gene ends were 4 bases for V and 6 bases for J; bases not matched to a gene: 4. This CDR3 has 13 amino acids. The DNA of the CDR3 is TGTGCCAGTAGTACAGGGGGCAGTGCTGAAGCTTTCTTT. As protein: CASSTGGSAEAFF.

The chain couples TRBV18 to TRBJ2-3; 10 positions match TRBD2. This CDR3 has 17 amino acids. Trimming cost V 3 bases and J 0 bases; bases outside gene matches: 6. Germline lookup yields CDR1 KGHSH and CDR2 LQKENI. CDR3 in DNA: TGTGCCAGCTCACCCAAGACTAGCGGGTCTAGCACAGATACGCAGTATTTT. Translating it yields CASSPKTSGSSTDTQYF.

The gene calls are TRBV6-8 and TRBJ2-7; TRBD1 might be the D (8 bases). This CDR3 spans 13 amino acids. Germline lookup yields CDR1 MNHGY and CDR2 SAAAGT. V shed 8 bases and J shed 4 bases, with 15 bases lying between them. CDR3 nucleotides: TGTGCCAGCGGACACAGGGGGGGATACGAGCAGTACTTC. Encoded protein: CASGHRGGYEQYF.

The chain carries TRBV30 and TRBJ2-5, with TRBD2 matching 8 bases. The J call may be wrong; the DNA end is better matched by TRBJ2-7. The CDR3 is 14 residues long. CDR1 and CDR2 (germline): GTSNPN, SVGIG (reference sequence). The CDR3 spells CAWGRRTSYDEQYF. CDR3 DNA sequence: TGTGCCTGGGGGAGAAGGACTAGCTACGACGAGCAGTACTTC.

The sample holds a few counts of this clone. V and J are TRBV5-4 and TRBJ2-1, with a possible D match to TRBD1 (6 bases). V dropped 3 bases and J dropped 0 bases, with 10 bases sitting between them. Germline V lookup: CDR1 SGHNT, CDR2 YYREEE (reference sequence). CDR3 length: 15 residues. CDR3 in amino acids: CASSSGTPSYNEQFF. In DNA form, the CDR3 reads TGTGCCAGCAGCTCCGGGACACCCTCCTACAATGAGCAGTTCTTC.

This CDR3 is CSVDRNTGELFF. Here the CDR3 DNA reads TGCAGCGTTGACAGAAACACCGGGGAGCTGTTTTTT. This chain uses TRBV29-1 with TRBJ2-2; D is uncertain. CDR3 size: 12 residues. Germline V CDR1 and CDR2: SQVTM, ANQGSEA. Trimming stripped 3 bases from V and 2 bases from J, with 4 bases between.

This chain joins TRBV5-5 and TRBJ2-3; 11 bases line up with TRBD2. The CDR3 has 14 amino acids. Germline V gives CDR1 SGHKS, CDR2 YYEKEE (reference sequence). V lost 7 bases to trimming and J lost 3 bases; unmatched junction nucleotides: 4. CDR3 protein: CASWGLAVTDTQYF. The CDR3 DNA sequence: TGTGCCAGCTGGGGACTAGCGGTAACAGATACGCAGTATTTT.

The chain joins TRBV5-1 to TRBJ1-3, with D maybe TRBD1 (6 bases). CDR3 length equals 15 residues. Germline V gives CDR1 SGHRS, CDR2 YFSETQ. Trimming left V 0 bases short and J 1 base short, with 8 bases between. Written as DNA, the CDR3 is TGCGCCAGCAGCTTGGGAACAGGGTCTGGAAACACCATATATTTT. It codes for CASSLGTGSGNTIYF.

This clone has a single count. This chain connects TRBV5-1 to TRBJ2-3, with D possibly matching TRBD1 (6 bases). The length of the CDR3 is 14 residues. The V end was cut by 4 bases, the J end by 2 bases, with 11 bases between. Looked up from germline, CDR1 is SGHRS and CDR2 is YFSETQ. The DNA of the CDR3 is TGCGCCAGCAGCCCGGGACAATTCACAGATACGCAGTATTTT. As protein: CASSPGQFTDTQYF.

The chain couples TRBV19 to TRBJ2-7; TRBD2 is a possible D gene (6 bases). The CDR3 has 13 residues. Germline V CDR1 and CDR2: LNHDA, SQIVND (reference sequence). V gave up 4 bases and J gave up 6 bases, with 13 bases separating them. This CDR3 is CASSRDFWTEQYF. The CDR3 DNA sequence: TGTGCCAGTAGTAGGGACTTTTGGACCGAGCAGTACTTC.

J is TRBJ2-7 and V is TRBV4-2; D is unclear. The CDR3 has 15 residues. CDR1 is LGHNA, CDR2 YNFKEQ, per germline. V was trimmed by 0 bases and J by 2 bases, leaving 11 bases between them. CDR3 loop: CASSQEQIDTYEQYF. CDR3 bases: TGTGCCAGCAGCCAAGAACAGATTGATACCTACGAGCAGTACTTC.

This chain joins TRBV6-5 and TRBJ1-2; D may be TRBD1 (6 bases). Trimming left V 11 bases short and J 7 bases short, with 17 bases between. This CDR3 region has 12 residues. Per the germline V gene, CDR1 is MNHEY and CDR2 is SVGAGI. CDR3 sequence reads: CAAQTGQSGYTF. The CDR3 DNA sequence: TGTGCCGCGCAGACAGGTCAATCTGGCTACACCTTC.

The chain links TRBV5-6 to TRBJ2-3; 8 nucleotides align to TRBD1. There are 16 residues in the CDR3. Germline V lookup: CDR1 SGHDT, CDR2 YYEEEE. V lost 1 base, J lost 5 bases, and 9 bases stayed unmatched. CDR3 DNA: TGTGCCAGCAGCTTGTATCTCGGACAGGGAAGAGATACGCAGTATTTT. Its translation: CASSLYLGQGRDTQYF.

This clone turned up a few times. The rearrangement uses TRBV21-1 and TRBJ1-2; the table's D gene call, TRBD1, was not cross checked with the DNA. TRBV21-1 is described as a pseudogene. The length of the CDR3 is 14 residues. The CDR3 coding sequence is TGTGCCAGCCGTCAGGGGGGTGCTAACTATGGCTACACCTTC. It translates to CASRQGGANYGYTF.

The chain has TRBV7-2 and TRBJ1-2; D perhaps matches TRBD1 (6 bases). Trimming shortened V by 4 bases and J by 0 bases, and 9 bases separated the two germline ends. CDR3 size: 14 residues. Germline CDR1 is SGHTA and CDR2 is FQGNSA. CDR3 sequence: CASSSQGTNYGYTF. CDR3 sequence (DNA): TGTGCCAGCAGCTCGCAGGGGACTAACTATGGCTACACCTTC.

This clone was detected once. The chain has TRBV10-3 and TRBJ1-2; TRBD1 aligns across 10 bases. This CDR3 is 13 amino acids long. The germline gives CDR1 ENHRY, CDR2 SYGVKD. The junction had 4 bases not matched to a gene; V was cut back by 7 bases and J by 5 bases. In nucleotides, the CDR3 is TGTGCCATCAAGCGGACAGGGGGTTATGGCTACACCTTC. Its protein is CAIKRTGGYGYTF.

In its sample, this clone was seen a few times. The chain uses TRBV7-6 and TRBJ2-1; 7 bases align to TRBD2. The ends lost 5 bases at V and 6 bases at J; junction bases unmatched: 7. The germline gives CDR1 SGHVS, CDR2 FNYEAQ. This CDR3 has 14 residues. CDR3 coding DNA: TGTGCCAGCAGCCGACTAGCAGAGGTCAATGAGCAGTTCTTC. Translation gives CASSRLAEVNEQFF.

This clone was seen just once. Other nucleotide sequences from this sample produce the same CDR3. V gene TRBV6-5 combines with J gene TRBJ2-5; D is perhaps TRBD2 (6 bases). CDR3 length: 15 residues. Trimming left V 4 bases short and J 1 base short, with 13 bases between. Germline-derived CDR1 and CDR2 are MNHEY and SVGAGI. The CDR3 is CASSWGRQPQETQYF. For the CDR3, the DNA is TGTGCCAGCAGTTGGGGGAGGCAGCCCCAAGAGACCCAGTACTTC.

The chain has TRBV9 and TRBJ2-2, with 9 bases identical to TRBD2. J lost 3 bases, V lost 2 bases, and 8 bases had no gene match. Germline CDR1 and CDR2: SGDLS and YYNGEE. The CDR3 spans 17 residues. CDR3 sequence: CASSVPGAGGDTGELFF. CDR3 sequence (DNA): TGTGCCAGCAGCGTCCCGGGGGCGGGGGGGGACACCGGGGAGCTGTTTTTT.

The chain joins TRBV7-2 to TRBJ2-7; D is undetermined. Trimming stripped 5 bases from V and 2 bases from J, with 16 bases between. CDR1 and CDR2 from the germline V gene are SGHTA and FQGNSA. The CDR3 contains 15 residues. The CDR3 nucleotides read TGTGCCAGCAGCCAAGAAGTTGATCTACCCTACGAGCAGTACTTC. It is translated as CASSQEVDLPYEQYF.

The V and J genes are TRBV19 and TRBJ2-3; TRBD2 aligns across 10 bases. Per the germline V gene, CDR1 is LNHDA and CDR2 is SQIVND (reference sequence). The trim removed 0 bases at V and 1 base at J, leaving 4 bases unmatched. The CDR3 sequence is 17 residues long. Here the CDR3 reads CASSIDPSGGGTDTQYF. The CDR3 DNA sequence: TGTGCCAGTAGTATAGACCCTAGCGGGGGTGGCACAGATACGCAGTATTTT. The full variable domain, completed using reference TRBV19 and TRBJ2-3, is DGGITQSPKYLFRKEGQNVTLSCEQNLNHDAMYWYRQDPGQGLRLIYYSQIVNDFQKGDIAEGYSVSREKKESFPLTVTSAQKNPTAFYLCASSIDPSGGGTDTQYFGPGTRLTVL.

V gene TRBV6-1 combines with J gene TRBJ1-1; D remains ambiguous. This CDR3 has 15 residues. Germline V gene data show CDR1 as MNHNS and CDR2 as SASEGT. V gave up 1 base and J gave up 1 base, with 10 bases separating them. The CDR3 nucleotides read TGTGCCAGCAGTGAAGGTGTAGAAACGAACACTGAAGCTTTCTTT. It codes for CASSEGVETNTEAFF.

The rearrangement links TRBV19 to TRBJ1-1, with 7 bases lining up with TRBD1. Germline values: CDR1 LNHDA, CDR2 SQIVND (reference sequence). V dropped 5 bases and J dropped 5; count of bases not matched to a gene: 11. The CDR3 has 15 residues. The DNA of the CDR3 is TGTGCCAGTAGTCAAAGACAGGGAGTGGTGACTGAAGCTTTCTTT. This codes for CASSQRQGVVTEAFF.